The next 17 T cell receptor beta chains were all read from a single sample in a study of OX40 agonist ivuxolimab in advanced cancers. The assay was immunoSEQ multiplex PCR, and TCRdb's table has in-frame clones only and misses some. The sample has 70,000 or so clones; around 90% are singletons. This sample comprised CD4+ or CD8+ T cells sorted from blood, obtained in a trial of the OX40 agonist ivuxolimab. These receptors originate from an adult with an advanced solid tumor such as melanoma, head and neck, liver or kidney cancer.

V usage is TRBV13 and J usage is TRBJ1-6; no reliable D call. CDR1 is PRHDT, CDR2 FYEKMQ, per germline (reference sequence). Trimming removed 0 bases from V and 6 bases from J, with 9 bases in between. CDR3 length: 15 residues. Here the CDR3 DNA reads TGTGCCAGCAGCTTAGGGACCCTTCCTAATTCACCCCTCCACTTT. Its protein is CASSLGTLPNSPLHF.

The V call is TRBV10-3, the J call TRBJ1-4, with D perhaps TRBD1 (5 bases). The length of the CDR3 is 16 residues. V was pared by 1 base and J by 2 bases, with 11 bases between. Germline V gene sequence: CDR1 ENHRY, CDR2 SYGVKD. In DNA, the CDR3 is TGTGCCATCAGTGAGTTGGGGGAATCCACTAATGAAAAACTGTTTTTT. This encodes CAISELGESTNEKLFF.

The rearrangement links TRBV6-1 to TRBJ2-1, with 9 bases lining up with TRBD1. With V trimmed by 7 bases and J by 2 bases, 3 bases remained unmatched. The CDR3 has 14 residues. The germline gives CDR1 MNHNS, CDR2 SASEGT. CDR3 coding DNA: TGTGCCAGCACGGACAGGGGTGCCTACAATGAGCAGTTCTTC. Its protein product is CASTDRGAYNEQFF.

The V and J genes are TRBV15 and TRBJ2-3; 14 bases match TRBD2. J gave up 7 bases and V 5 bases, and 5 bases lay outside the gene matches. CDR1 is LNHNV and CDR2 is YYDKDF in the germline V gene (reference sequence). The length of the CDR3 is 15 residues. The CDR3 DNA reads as TGTGCCACCAGCGAAGGGACTAGCGGGGGTTATACGCAGTATTTT. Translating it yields CATSEGTSGGYTQYF.

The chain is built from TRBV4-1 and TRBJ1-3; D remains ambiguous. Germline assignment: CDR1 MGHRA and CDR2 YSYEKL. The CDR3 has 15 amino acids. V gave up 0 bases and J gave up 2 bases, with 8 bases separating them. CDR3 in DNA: TGCGCCAGCAGCCAAGATGCCGGGACTGGAAACACCATATATTTT. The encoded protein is CASSQDAGTGNTIYF.

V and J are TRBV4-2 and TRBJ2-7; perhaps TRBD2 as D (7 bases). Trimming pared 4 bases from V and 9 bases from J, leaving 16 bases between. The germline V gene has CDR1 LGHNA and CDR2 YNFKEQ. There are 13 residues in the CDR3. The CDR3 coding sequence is TGTGCCAGCAGCCCGGGGGGCAGCAATGGGCAGTACTTC. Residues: CASSPGGSNGQYF.

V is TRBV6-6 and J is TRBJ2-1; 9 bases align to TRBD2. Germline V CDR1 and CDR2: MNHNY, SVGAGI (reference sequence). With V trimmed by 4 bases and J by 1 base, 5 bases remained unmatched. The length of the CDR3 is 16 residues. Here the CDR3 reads CASSSLAGESYNEQFF. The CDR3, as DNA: TGTGCCAGCAGTTCCTTAGCGGGGGAATCCTACAATGAGCAGTTCTTC.

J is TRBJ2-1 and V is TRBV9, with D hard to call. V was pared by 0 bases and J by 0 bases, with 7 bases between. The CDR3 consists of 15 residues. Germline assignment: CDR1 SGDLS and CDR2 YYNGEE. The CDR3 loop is CASSVGGDSYNEQFF. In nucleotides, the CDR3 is TGTGCCAGCAGCGTAGGAGGAGACTCCTACAATGAGCAGTTCTTC.

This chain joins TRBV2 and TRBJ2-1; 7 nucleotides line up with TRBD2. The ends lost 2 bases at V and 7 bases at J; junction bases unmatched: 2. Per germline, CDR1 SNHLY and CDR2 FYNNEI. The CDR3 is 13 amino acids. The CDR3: CASSEWGGNEQFF. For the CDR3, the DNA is TGTGCCAGCAGTGAATGGGGGGGAAATGAGCAGTTCTTC.

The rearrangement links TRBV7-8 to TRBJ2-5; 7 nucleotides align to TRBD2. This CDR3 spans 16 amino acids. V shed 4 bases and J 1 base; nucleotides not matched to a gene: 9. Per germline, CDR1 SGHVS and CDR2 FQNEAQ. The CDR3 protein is CASSSGLGPFQETQYF. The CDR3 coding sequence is TGTGCCAGCAGCTCAGGACTAGGCCCCTTCCAAGAGACCCAGTACTTC.

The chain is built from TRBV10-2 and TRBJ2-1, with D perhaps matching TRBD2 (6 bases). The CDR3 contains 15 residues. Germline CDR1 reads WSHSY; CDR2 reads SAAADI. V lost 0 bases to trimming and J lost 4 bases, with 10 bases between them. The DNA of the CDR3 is TGCGCCAGCAGTGAGTCTGGCGGGGAGTACAATGAGCAGTTCTTC. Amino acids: CASSESGGEYNEQFF.

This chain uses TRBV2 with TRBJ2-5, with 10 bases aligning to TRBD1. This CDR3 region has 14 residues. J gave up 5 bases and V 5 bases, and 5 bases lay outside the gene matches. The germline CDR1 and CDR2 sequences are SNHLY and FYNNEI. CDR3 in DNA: TGTGCCAGCAGTAATGGACAGGGGGTGGAGACCCAGTACTTC. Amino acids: CASSNGQGVETQYF.

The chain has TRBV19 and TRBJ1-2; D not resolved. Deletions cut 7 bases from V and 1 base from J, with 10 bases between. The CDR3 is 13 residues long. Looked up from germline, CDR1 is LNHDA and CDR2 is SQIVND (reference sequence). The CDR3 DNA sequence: TGTGCCAGTAACGCCGGGGTTAACTATGGCTACACCTTC. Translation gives CASNAGVNYGYTF.

The CDR3 DNA reads as TGTGCCAGCAGGGGGGGACTAGCGGAGTACAATGAGCAGTTCTTC. It yields the protein CASRGGLAEYNEQFF. The chain uses TRBV6-5 and TRBJ2-1, with 11 positions matching TRBD2. The CDR3 runs to 15 residues. J gave up 4 bases and V 6 bases, and 5 bases lay outside the gene matches. Germline V CDR1 and CDR2: MNHEY, SVGAGI.

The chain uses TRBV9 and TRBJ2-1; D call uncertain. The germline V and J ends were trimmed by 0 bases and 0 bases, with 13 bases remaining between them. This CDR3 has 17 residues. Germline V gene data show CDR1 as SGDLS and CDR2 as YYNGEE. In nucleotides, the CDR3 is TGTGCCAGCAGCGTAGATAGGGCAGGAAACTCCTACAATGAGCAGTTCTTC. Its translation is CASSVDRAGNSYNEQFF.

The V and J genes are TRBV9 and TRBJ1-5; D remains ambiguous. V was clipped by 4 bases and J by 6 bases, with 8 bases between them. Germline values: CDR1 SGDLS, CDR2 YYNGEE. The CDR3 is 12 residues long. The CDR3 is CASSPPGQPQHF. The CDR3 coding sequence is TGTGCCAGCAGCCCCCCCGGTCAGCCCCAGCATTTT.

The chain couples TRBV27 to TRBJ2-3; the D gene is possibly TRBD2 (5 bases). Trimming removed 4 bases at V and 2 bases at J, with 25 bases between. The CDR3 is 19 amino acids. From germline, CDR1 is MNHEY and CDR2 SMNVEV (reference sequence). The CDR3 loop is CASSSTNQDLALHTDTQYF. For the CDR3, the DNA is TGTGCCAGCAGTTCGACCAACCAGGACCTAGCCCTGCACACAGATACGCAGTATTTT.